This T cell receptor beta chain derives from a study of T cells expressing NK-cell markers (dated by TCRdb to 2020 to 2021). As for the study more broadly: Three sorted T-cell subsets (CD3+CD56+NKG2C+, CD3+CD56+NKG2C- and CD3+CD56-NKG2C+) from roughly eight donors had their TCR beta-chain repertoires profiled. Most of the eight sequenced donors were HCMV-seropositive and one was HCMV-seronegative. All eight donors whose samples were sequenced were randomly selected healthy volunteers, three of them men and five women. Illumina HiSeq 2000/2500, MiSeq or NextSeq was used to sequence libraries as 2 x 150 bp reads. General study outcomes and caveats: It remained unclear whether the expanded NKG2C-expressing T cell clones were specific for HCMV antigens. In roughly 6 donors, the dominant CD3+CD56+NKG2C+ clonotypes were among the top 10 CD8+ clonotypes and accounted for roughly 1.0-7.0% of CD8+ T cells. Those dominant clonotypes were again the most abundant among CD3+CD56-NKG2C+ cells in several donors, at roughly 25-65%.

The CDR3 spans 14 residues, from the cysteine through the phenylalanine. No DNA accompanies this entry. The germline V gene gives CDR1 as SQVTM and CDR2 as ANQGSEA. To determine HCMV serostatus, a commercial ELISA kit was used to detect HCMV-specific IgG in serum. Peripheral blood mononuclear cells were isolated from blood by Ficoll density gradient centrifugation. Details on this clonotype: Its antigen target is currently unknown.

The sequencer listed for this sample is Illumina HiSeq 2000. 5'RACE template switching, by which a universal primer site and unique molecular identifiers were added, was used to make TCR beta cDNA libraries. cDNA synthesis was primed from the TCR beta constant segment, followed by two successive PCR amplification steps. Per the original workflow: MIGEC handled demultiplexing of the reads and grouping by UMI, while MiTCR was used to assemble and quantify clonotypes. To exclude erroneous sequences, any TCR cDNA sequence not supported by at least two reads was discarded. The tcR package was used for downstream repertoire analysis, with clonotypes matched between fractions based on CDR3 nucleotide sequence plus V segment. Antigen specificity was annotated against VDJdb with VDJmatch, allowing one amino acid substitution in CDR3. TCRdb reprocessed the reads, so every CDR3 protein sequence counts as one entry and DNA is not shown. In this record, the V and J calls reflect TCRdb's handling and not the investigators' own analysis. The sample's records list some 410,000 distinct CDR3 sequences. The ten largest account for more than 7% of the sample.

Sequencing was done on a sample of blood T cells: a sorted CD56 or NKG2C T cell subset, CD4+ or CD8+ T cells, or bulk PBMC T cells (not recorded which). This clonotype was obtained from a woman aged 18-69 years in good health. The rearranged segments are TRBV29-1 and TRBJ2-1. This receptor has the CDR3 CSVVFGRNNNEQFF.